Following are 2 T cell receptor beta chains from one sample sequenced in a study of T cell responses to AZD1222 COVID-19 vaccine. Clones were read by immunoSEQ multiplex PCR, and TCRdb kept only the in-frame ones, dropping some. The sample includes 100,000 to 150,000 clones, roughly nine tenths of them seen just once. Sequencing used peripheral blood, obtained on day 0 of AZD1222 vaccination. The receptors come from an adult in good health.

The V gene is TRBV6-5, the J gene TRBJ1-1; tentatively, D is TRBD1 (6 bases). This CDR3 is 13 amino acids long. The V end was cut by 7 bases, the J end by 5 bases, with 14 bases between. Germline CDR1 and CDR2: MNHEY and SVGAGI. The CDR3 DNA reads TGTGCCAGCATCACTCAGGGGAGTACTGAAGCTTTCTTT. Protein sequence: CASITQGSTEAFF.

This chain links TRBV27 with TRBJ2-3, with no clear D. The germline CDR1 and CDR2 sequences are MNHEY and SMNVEV (reference sequence). The CDR3 consists of 15 residues. Deletions cut 3 bases from V and 0 bases from J, with 10 bases between. CDR3 in amino acids: CASSFLSSSTDTQYF. Here the CDR3 DNA reads TGTGCCAGCAGTTTTCTTAGTTCTAGCACAGATACGCAGTATTTT.